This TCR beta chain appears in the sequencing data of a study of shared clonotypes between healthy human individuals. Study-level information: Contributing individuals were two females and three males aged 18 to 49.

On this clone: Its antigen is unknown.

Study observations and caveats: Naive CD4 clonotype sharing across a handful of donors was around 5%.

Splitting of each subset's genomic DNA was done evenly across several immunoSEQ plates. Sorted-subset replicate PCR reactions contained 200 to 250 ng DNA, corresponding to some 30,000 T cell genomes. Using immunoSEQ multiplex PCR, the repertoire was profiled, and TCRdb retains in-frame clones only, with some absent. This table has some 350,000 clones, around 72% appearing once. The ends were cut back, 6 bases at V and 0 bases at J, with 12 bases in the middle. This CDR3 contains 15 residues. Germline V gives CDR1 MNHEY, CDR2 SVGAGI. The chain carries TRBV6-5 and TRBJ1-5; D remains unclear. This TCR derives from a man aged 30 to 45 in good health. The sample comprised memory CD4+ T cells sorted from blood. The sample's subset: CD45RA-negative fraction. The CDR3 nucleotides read TGTGCCAGCAGCCAGGCGGGGAATAGCAATCAGCCCCAGCATTTT. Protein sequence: CASSQAGNSNQPQHF.